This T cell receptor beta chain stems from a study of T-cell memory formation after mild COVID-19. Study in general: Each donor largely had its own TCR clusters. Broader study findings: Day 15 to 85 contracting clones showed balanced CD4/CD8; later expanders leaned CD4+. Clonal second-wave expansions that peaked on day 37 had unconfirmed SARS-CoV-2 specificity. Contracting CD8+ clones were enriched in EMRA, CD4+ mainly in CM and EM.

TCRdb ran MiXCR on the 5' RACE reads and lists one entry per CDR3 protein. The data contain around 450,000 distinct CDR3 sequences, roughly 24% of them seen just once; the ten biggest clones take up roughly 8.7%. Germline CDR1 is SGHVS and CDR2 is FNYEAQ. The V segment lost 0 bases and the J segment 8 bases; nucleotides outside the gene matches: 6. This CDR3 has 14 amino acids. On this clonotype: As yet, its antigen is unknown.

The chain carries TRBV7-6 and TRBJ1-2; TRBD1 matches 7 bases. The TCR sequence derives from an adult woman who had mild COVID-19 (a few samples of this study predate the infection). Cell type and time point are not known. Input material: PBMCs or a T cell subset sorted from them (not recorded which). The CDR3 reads CASSLALTGPGYTF. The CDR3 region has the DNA TGTGCCAGCAGCTTAGCATTGACAGGGCCGGGCTACACCTTC. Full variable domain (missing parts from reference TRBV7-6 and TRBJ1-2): GAGVSQSPRYKVTKRGQDVALRCDPISGHVSLYWYRQALGQGPEFLTYFNYEAQQDKSGLPNDRFSAERPEGSISTLTIQRTEQRDSAMYRCASSLALTGPGYTFGSGTRLTVV.